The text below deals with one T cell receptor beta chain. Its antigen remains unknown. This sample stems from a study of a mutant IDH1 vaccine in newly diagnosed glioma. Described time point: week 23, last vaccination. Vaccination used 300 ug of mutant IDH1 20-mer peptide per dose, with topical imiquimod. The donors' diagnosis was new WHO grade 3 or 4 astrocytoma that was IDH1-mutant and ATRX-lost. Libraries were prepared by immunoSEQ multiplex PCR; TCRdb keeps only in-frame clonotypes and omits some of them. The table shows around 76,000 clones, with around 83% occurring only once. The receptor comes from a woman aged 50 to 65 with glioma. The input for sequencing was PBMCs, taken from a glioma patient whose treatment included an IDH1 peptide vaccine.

CDR3 sequence: CASSLNEGGEQYF. DNA for the CDR3: TGTGCCAGCAGCTTAAACGAGGGAGGCGAGCAGTACTTC. The chain is built from TRBV11-3 and TRBJ2-7; D might be TRBD2 (6 bases). Trimming removed 2 bases at V and 6 bases at J, with 11 bases between. The CDR3 spans 13 residues. CDR1 is SGHNT, CDR2 YENEEA, per germline.